The 29 T cell receptor beta chains below all came from one sample that was sequenced in a study of blood T cell repertoires in COVID-19. This table comes from immunoSEQ multiplex PCR, and its TCRdb copy is limited to in-frame clones, with some not included. The profile shows approximately 220,000 clones, around four fifths of them singletons. Sample: peripheral blood. These receptors were obtained from a woman in her 40s with active or convalescent COVID-19.

This chain uses TRBV12-5 with TRBJ2-1, with D perhaps matching TRBD2 (7 bases). Trimming took 7 bases from V and 6 from J, leaving 10 bases between them. The CDR3 is 12 residues long. Germline CDR1 and CDR2: LGHNT and FRNRAP. CDR3 amino acids: CASARGANEQFF. CDR3 nucleotides: TGTGCTAGTGCCCGGGGGGCCAATGAGCAGTTCTTC.

Here the CDR3 reads CASSPGQPNQPQHF. The CDR3 DNA follows: TGTGCCAGCTCACCGGGGCAGCCCAATCAGCCCCAGCATTTT. The chain has TRBV18 and TRBJ1-5; perhaps TRBD1 as D (5 bases). With 3 bases removed from V and 3 bases from J, the gap between germline ends came to 9 bases. The V gene's germline CDR1 is KGHSH and CDR2 LQKENI. The CDR3 length is 14 residues.

This clone has only one observation. The chain has TRBV12-3 or TRBV12-4 and TRBJ1-1; D possibly corresponds to TRBD1 (5 bases). The CDR3 loop spans 11 amino acids. Trimming took 6 bases from V and 10 from J, leaving 12 bases between them. The CDR3 DNA sequence: TGTGCCAGCAGACTGCGGGGGGGAGCTTTCTTT. Amino acid sequence: CASRLRGGAFF.

The count of this clone is one. The CDR3 is CASSPQQGPVYGYTF. Written as DNA, the CDR3 is TGTGCCAGCAGCCCACAACAGGGGCCCGTGTATGGCTACACCTTC. J is TRBJ1-2 and V is TRBV9, with 7 nucleotides matching TRBD1. J gave up 5 bases and V 4 bases, and 11 bases lay outside the gene matches. Germline loops: CDR1 SGDLS, CDR2 YYNGEE. The CDR3 totals 15 residues.

V gene TRBV7-2 combines with J gene TRBJ2-7, with TRBD2 matching over 13 bases. The CDR3 is 14 residues long. V was clipped by 8 bases and J by 7 bases; unmatched bases: 8. CDR1 and CDR2 (germline): SGHTA, FQGNSA. The CDR3 here is CASRLAGGKGEQYF. In nucleotides, the CDR3 is TGTGCCAGCCGACTAGCGGGGGGCAAAGGGGAGCAGTACTTC.

V is TRBV3-1 (or the pseudogene TRBV3-2) and J is TRBJ1-4, with 9 bases that match TRBD1. The CDR3 length is 18 residues. Trimming at V came to 2 bases and at J to 3 bases, leaving 10 bases not matched to a gene. Per germline, CDR1 LGHDT and CDR2 YNNKEL (reference sequence). Here the CDR3 DNA reads TGTGCCAGCAGCCAACTCCGGGACAGGGTGTCAGCTAATGAAAAACTGTTTTTT. It encodes CASSQLRDRVSANEKLFF.

This chain joins TRBV5-1 and TRBJ2-3, with 7 bases fitting TRBD1. The trim removed 5 bases at V and 2 bases at J, leaving 11 bases unmatched. This CDR3 spans 16 amino acids. CDR1 is SGHRS and CDR2 is YFSETQ in the germline V gene. CDR3 nucleotides: TGCGCCAGCAGTCGAGGGGGCCGAGAACTCACAGATACGCAGTATTTT. It is translated as CASSRGGRELTDTQYF.

J is TRBJ2-1 and V is TRBV15, with TRBD2 matching 13 bases. The V gene end was trimmed by 3 bases and the J gene end by 8 bases; junction bases not matched to a gene: 4. This CDR3 region has 15 residues. Germline assignment: CDR1 LNHNV and CDR2 YYDKDF (reference sequence). CDR3 nucleotides: TGTGCCACCAGCAGTACTAGCGGGAGGGCCGATGAGCAGTTCTTC. It is translated as CATSSTSGRADEQFF.

The chain has TRBV27 and TRBJ1-1; no clear D. The ends were cut back, 5 bases at V and 2 bases at J, with 12 bases in the middle. The CDR3 is 14 amino acids. Germline assignment: CDR1 MNHEY and CDR2 SMNVEV (reference sequence). In DNA form, the CDR3 reads TGTGCCAGCAGTCCCAGAGGTGCAAACACTGAAGCTTTCTTT. It translates to CASSPRGANTEAFF.

The chain employs TRBV2 and TRBJ2-3; 8 bases match TRBD1. After removal of 7 bases from V and 0 bases from J, the junction contained 15 bases not matched to a gene. The germline V gene encodes CDR1 SNHLY and CDR2 FYNNEI. The CDR3 loop spans 18 amino acids. The CDR3: CASTLRGHRGSSTDTQYF. The DNA of the CDR3 is TGTGCCAGCACCCTGAGGGGACACAGGGGGTCTAGCACAGATACGCAGTATTTT.

This clone was counted only a few times. This chain links TRBV20-1 with TRBJ2-5; D unresolved. The germline V gene has CDR1 DFQATT and CDR2 SNEGSKA (reference sequence). The CDR3 runs 11 residues. Trimming took 6 bases from V and 4 from J, leaving 9 bases between them. The CDR3 is CSAPKIETQYF. DNA of the CDR3: TGCAGTGCCCCTAAAATAGAGACCCAGTACTTC.

The chain has TRBV27 and TRBJ1-2; D unresolved. V shed 8 bases and J shed 4 bases, with 17 bases lying between them. The CDR3 is 14 residues long. Germline CDR1 MNHEY, CDR2 SMNVEV (reference sequence). The CDR3 is CASRSSGGSYGYTF. In DNA, the CDR3 is TGTGCCAGCCGATCCTCAGGAGGGTCCTATGGCTACACCTTC.

This clone was counted a few times. Here the CDR3 DNA reads TGTGCCAGTAGTATAGGTAATGCGGGAGCATCCGGAAGCACGCAGTATTTT. The encoded protein is CASSIGNAGASGSTQYF. This chain connects TRBV19 to TRBJ2-3, with 7 bases aligning to TRBD2. Germline assignment: CDR1 LNHDA and CDR2 SQIVND (reference sequence). CDR3 length: 17 residues. Germline trimming cut 1 base from V and 9 bases from J; bases unmatched to any gene: 16.

The chain has TRBV9 and TRBJ2-7; the match to TRBD2 covers 9 bases. The CDR3 has 15 residues. The V gene's germline CDR1 is SGDLS and CDR2 YYNGEE. V shed 0 bases and J 2 bases; nucleotides not matched to a gene: 3. CDR3 DNA sequence: TGTGCCAGCAGCGTAGATGCGGGAGGGGCCTACGAGCAGTACTTC. Its protein product is CASSVDAGGAYEQYF.

The chain is built from TRBV7-9 and TRBJ1-1; possibly TRBD1 for D (6 bases). The germline CDR1 and CDR2 sequences are SEHNR and FQNEAQ (reference sequence). This CDR3 contains 16 residues. Trimming cost V 2 bases and J 1 base, with 14 bases left between them. The CDR3 sequence: CASSLLRGRGNTEAFF. The CDR3 DNA follows: TGTGCCAGCAGCTTACTCAGGGGCCGAGGGAACACTGAAGCTTTCTTT.

This clone was observed a handful of times. The CDR3 coding sequence is TGCGCCAGCAGCTTACTAGCGGACCAAGAGACCCAGTACTTC. Protein product: CASSLLADQETQYF. The chain recombines TRBV5-1 with TRBJ2-5; 8 bases line up with TRBD2. The CDR3 spans 14 residues. Germline V lookup: CDR1 SGHRS, CDR2 YFSETQ. V shed 2 bases and J 0 bases; nucleotides not matched to a gene: 0.

This chain links TRBV14 with TRBJ1-2; D call uncertain. The CDR3 totals 13 residues. Per the germline V gene, CDR1 is SGHDN and CDR2 is FVKESK. Trimming took off 1 base at V and 4 bases at J, with 7 bases between the two ends. The CDR3 here is CASSQGNSYGYTF. CDR3 sequence (DNA): TGTGCCAGCAGCCAAGGGAACAGCTATGGCTACACCTTC.

The rearrangement uses TRBV19 and TRBJ2-7, with D possibly being TRBD1 (6 bases). The CDR3 totals 18 residues. Germline V CDR1 and CDR2: LNHDA, SQIVND (reference sequence). Trimming pared 4 bases from V and 1 base from J, leaving 23 bases between. CDR3 in amino acids: CASSRSPFGLQGSYEQYF. The CDR3 DNA reads as TGTGCCAGTAGTAGGTCCCCCTTCGGGCTTCAGGGGTCCTACGAGCAGTACTTC.

In nucleotides, the CDR3 is TGTGCCAGCAGTTTTGCAGGGAACAGCTATGGCTACACCTTC. Amino acid sequence: CASSFAGNSYGYTF. This chain uses TRBV27 with TRBJ1-2; a possible D gene is TRBD1 (5 bases). The CDR3 contains 14 residues. V lost 3 bases to trimming and J lost 4 bases, with 12 bases between them. Germline assignment: CDR1 MNHEY and CDR2 SMNVEV (reference sequence).

The CDR3 is CATGDRSAHEQYF. Written as DNA, the CDR3 is TGTGCCACCGGGGACAGATCAGCCCACGAGCAGTACTTC. The chain combines TRBV3-1 (or the pseudogene TRBV3-2) with TRBJ2-7, with TRBD1 matching over 7 bases. From germline, CDR1 is LGHDT and CDR2 YNNKEL (reference sequence). V gave up 10 bases and J gave up 5 bases; unmatched junction bases: 11. The CDR3 is 13 residues long.

This chain links TRBV7-9 with TRBJ1-3, with D unclear. V was pared by 1 base and J by 0 bases, with 10 bases between. Germline V gene data show CDR1 as SEHNR and CDR2 as FQNEAQ (reference sequence). CDR3 length: 16 amino acids. CDR3 amino acids: CASSLDSHVSGNTIYF. Here the CDR3 DNA reads TGTGCCAGCAGCTTAGATTCACACGTCTCTGGAAACACCATATATTTT.

V usage is TRBV11-2 and J usage is TRBJ2-7; 8 bases fit TRBD1. The CDR3 runs to 15 residues. The ends lost 6 bases at V and 5 bases at J; junction bases unmatched: 12. From germline, CDR1 is SGHAT and CDR2 FQNNGV. The CDR3 bases are TGTGCCAGCAGTTTAACTCACAGGGGGGTGGACGAGCAGTACTTC. Translation: CASSLTHRGVDEQYF. Complete variable domain (other parts from reference TRBV11-2 and TRBJ2-7): EAGVAQSPRYKIIEKRQSVAFWCNPISGHATLYWYQQILGQGPKLLIQFQNNGVVDDSQLPKDRFSAERLKGVDSTLKIQPAKLEDSAVYLCASSLTHRGVDEQYFGPGTRLTVT.

V is TRBV25-1 and J is TRBJ1-1; 11 bases match TRBD1. Germline values: CDR1 MGHDK, CDR2 SYGVNS. The V and J ends lost 7 bases and 1 base, in that order; junction bases with no gene match: 11. The CDR3 length is 17 residues. The chain's CDR3 is CASMGHGDRGWNTEAFF. In nucleotides, the CDR3 is TGTGCCAGCATGGGACACGGGGACAGGGGGTGGAACACTGAAGCTTTCTTT.

The rearrangement links TRBV27 to TRBJ1-4, with 10 positions matching TRBD1. Losses at the gene ends were 6 bases for V and 6 bases for J; bases not matched to a gene: 4. Germline loops: CDR1 MNHEY, CDR2 SMNVEV (reference sequence). This CDR3 is 14 amino acids long. The CDR3 nucleotides are TGTGCCAGCAGCCTCGGACAGGGGGATGAAAAACTGTTTTTT. Encoded protein: CASSLGQGDEKLFF.

The chain employs TRBV7-2 and TRBJ2-1; 12 positions agree with TRBD2. V lost 0 bases to trimming and J lost 6 bases; unmatched junction nucleotides: 18. CDR1 SGHTA and CDR2 FQGNSA come from the germline V gene. The CDR3 spans 21 residues. This CDR3 reads CASSLAVFFASGRGSPNEQFF. Written as DNA, the CDR3 is TGTGCCAGCAGCTTAGCCGTTTTTTTTGCTAGCGGGAGGGGAAGCCCCAATGAGCAGTTCTTC.

The chain couples TRBV19 to TRBJ1-1; TRBD1 matches 8 bases. The CDR3 loop spans 17 amino acids. Unmatched junction bases numbered 12, after V lost 5 bases and J lost 1 base. The V gene's germline CDR1 is LNHDA and CDR2 SQIVND (reference sequence). The CDR3: CASSPDREASGNTEAFF. CDR3 bases: TGTGCCAGTAGTCCGGACAGGGAGGCGTCTGGGAACACTGAAGCTTTCTTT.

This clone was counted between two and nine times. The chain couples TRBV24-1 to TRBJ2-3, with a possible D match to TRBD1 (7 bases). V gave up 9 bases and J gave up 2 bases, with 17 bases separating them. Germline V lookup: CDR1 KGHDR, CDR2 SFDVKD. The CDR3 runs 15 residues. In DNA, the CDR3 is TGTGCCACCGGGGGGCGTACAGGGGTCACAGATACGCAGTATTTT. It translates to CATGGRTGVTDTQYF.

This chain joins TRBV7-2 and TRBJ1-5, with D perhaps matching TRBD1 (6 bases). The germline V and J ends were trimmed by 4 bases and 2 bases, with 12 bases remaining between them. This CDR3 is 15 amino acids long. Per germline, CDR1 SGHTA and CDR2 FQGNSA. The CDR3 region is CASSWGGQGNQPQHF. The CDR3 bases are TGTGCCAGCAGCTGGGGGGGGCAGGGCAATCAGCCCCAGCATTTT.

The count of this clone is one. The CDR3 DNA reads TGCAGCGTTGCCGGGACAGGGAGAAGTTCTGGAAACACCATATATTTT. As protein: CSVAGTGRSSGNTIYF. The genes are TRBV29-1 and TRBJ1-3; 9 bases are shared with TRBD1. The length of the CDR3 is 16 residues. The germline gives CDR1 SQVTM, CDR2 ANQGSEA. Losses at the gene ends were 4 bases for V and 1 base for J; bases not matched to a gene: 8.